The TCR beta chain under discussion was sequenced for a study of blood T cell repertoires in COVID-19. Study summary: The United States, Italy and Spain supplied acute and convalescent COVID-19 samples.

CDR1 LGHDT and CDR2 YNNKEL come from the germline V gene (reference sequence). This CDR3 contains 16 residues. J gave up 1 base and V 1 base, and 5 bases lay outside the gene matches. Measured with immunoSEQ multiplex PCR; TCRdb has only the in-frame clones, and not every one. The sample records about 400,000 clones, roughly 87% being singletons. The chain combines TRBV3-1 (or the pseudogene TRBV3-2) with TRBJ2-5; 8 bases are a match to TRBD1. This sequence was found in a woman aged 25 to 39 who had recovered from COVID-19. The specimen sequenced was PBMCs or T cells enriched from blood (not recorded which). The DNA of the CDR3 is TGTGCCAGCAGCCAAGGTTTAACAGGGGGCCAAGAGACCCAGTACTTC. Translating it yields CASSQGLTGGQETQYF.